Following are 5 T cell receptor beta chains from one sample sequenced in a study of CXCR3-negative and CXCR3-positive naive CD8 T cells. Broader study findings: CXCR3-positive naive cells had TRB CDR3s that were more hydrophobic than CXCR3-negative naive cells had.

Antigens of these TCRs are unknown. UMI labels and 5' RACE were used to prepare the TRB cDNA libraries. TCRdb reprocessed the 5' RACE reads and stores each CDR3 protein as one record, lacking DNA. This repertoire includes over 95,000 distinct CDR3 sequences. Specimen: naive CXCR3+ CD8+ T cells from blood. Noted subset: CD45RO-CCR7+CD27+CD95- naive CD8+ T cells expressing CXCR3 (TNR3+). These receptors came from a human donor in good health. Some clones in this sample may be carry-over from other donors' samples.

The chain links TRBV19 to TRBJ1-1. Germline V CDR1 and CDR2: LNHDA, SQIVND (reference sequence). The CDR3 length is 13 residues. The CDR3 here is CASSIGGSTEAFF.

The rearrangement uses TRBV3-1 and TRBJ2-1; TCRdb designates TRBD1, a call that cannot be tested without DNA. The germline V gene has CDR1 LGHDT and CDR2 YNNKEL (reference sequence). The length of the CDR3 is 11 residues. The CDR3 is CASSRAGEQFF.

This rearrangement joins TRBV5-1 to TRBJ1-3. The CDR3 totals 13 residues. Germline-derived CDR1 and CDR2 are SGHRS and YFSETQ. The CDR3 spells CASSLPSGNTIYF.

This chain connects TRBV15 to TRBJ2-5; without DNA, the TCRdb call of TRBD2 cannot be checked. Germline loops: CDR1 LNHNV, CDR2 YYDKDF (reference sequence). CDR3 length: 16 amino acids. CDR3 amino acids: CATSRRTEAPPETQYF.

This chain connects TRBV7-9 to TRBJ1-5; TCRdb designates TRBD1, a call that cannot be tested without DNA. Germline V gene lookup returns CDR1 SEHNR and CDR2 FQNEAQ (reference sequence). The CDR3 consists of 15 residues. This CDR3 reads CASSPKGGRNQPQHF.